This passage covers 2 T cell receptor beta chains from one sample sequenced in a study of blood T cells in healthy people across ages. A second PCR of 7 to 11 cycles used a sample-barcoded 5' primer and a J-beta primer mix. Via MiXCR, TCRdb re-called the 5' RACE reads, giving one row per CDR3 protein. The sample lists hundreds of thousands of distinct CDR3 sequences, 25% to 30% seen once, with about 15% in the top ten. Sequenced input: blood. The receptors were gathered from a woman of 80 years or more in good health.

In this sample, this clonotype turned up many times. CDR3 protein: CASSLTGRAGDTQYF. Written as DNA, the CDR3 is TGTGCCAGCAGCTTGACAGGGCGGGCCGGAGATACGCAGTATTTT. The rearrangement links TRBV5-4 to TRBJ2-3, with D possibly being TRBD1 (6 bases). Trimming stripped 1 base from V and 5 bases from J, with 14 bases between. Germline V gene lookup returns CDR1 SGHNT and CDR2 YYREEE (reference sequence). CDR3 size: 15 residues.

This clonotype has more than one count but fewer than ten. This may stem from a read error, because a much larger clone lies one nucleotide away. This chain joins TRBV24-1 and TRBJ2-7; the D gene is possibly TRBD1 (6 bases). CDR3 size: 16 residues. The germline V gene has CDR1 KGHDR and CDR2 SFDVKD. V dropped 3 bases and J dropped 7 bases, with 21 bases sitting between them. DNA of the CDR3: TGTGCCACCAGTGATCGGACAGTTCTCGGGGTGAATGAGCAGTACTTC. It translates to CATSDRTVLGVNEQYF.